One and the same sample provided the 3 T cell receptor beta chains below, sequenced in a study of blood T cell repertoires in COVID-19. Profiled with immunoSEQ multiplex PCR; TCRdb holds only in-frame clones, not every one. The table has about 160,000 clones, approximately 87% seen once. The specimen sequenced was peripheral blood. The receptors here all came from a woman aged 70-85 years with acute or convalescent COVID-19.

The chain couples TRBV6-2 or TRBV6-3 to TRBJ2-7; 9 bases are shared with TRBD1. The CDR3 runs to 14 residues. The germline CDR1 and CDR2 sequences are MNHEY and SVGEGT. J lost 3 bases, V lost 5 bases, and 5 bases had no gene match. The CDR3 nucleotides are TGTGCCAGCAGTACGGGACAGGGTTTCTACGAGCAGTACTTC. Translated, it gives CASSTGQGFYEQYF.

This CDR3 reads CASSKGTTYEQYF. The DNA for the CDR3 is TGTGCCAGCAGTAAGGGGACTACCTACGAGCAGTACTTC. This rearrangement joins TRBV6-2 or TRBV6-3 to TRBJ2-7; 7 bases agree with TRBD2. CDR3 length: 13 residues. Unmatched junction bases numbered 3, after V lost 5 bases and J lost 2 bases. Germline V gene data show CDR1 as MNHEY and CDR2 as SVGEGT.

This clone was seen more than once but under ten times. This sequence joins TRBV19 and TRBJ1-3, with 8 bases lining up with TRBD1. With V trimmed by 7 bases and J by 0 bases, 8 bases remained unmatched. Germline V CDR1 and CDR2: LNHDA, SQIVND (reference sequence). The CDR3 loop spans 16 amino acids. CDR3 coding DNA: TGTGCCAGTACCGCCTTGGGACAGGCCTCTGGAAACACCATATATTTT. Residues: CASTALGQASGNTIYF.